These T cell receptor beta chains were read from a single sample in a study of Graves' ophthalmopathy and Graves' hyperthyroidism. TCRdb re-analysed the multiplex PCR reads in MiXCR, keeping a single row per CDR3 protein. The sample includes some 150,000 distinct CDR3 sequences, 39% of them seen just once. Input material: peripheral blood. The receptors were gathered from a man aged 25-45 years with Graves' ophthalmopathy. CDR3s include the opening cysteine and the closing phenylalanine or tryptophan. The order of the fields is clone size, V gene, J gene, D gene, CDR3 protein, CDR3 DNA. A D gene is named only where the DNA matches it firmly. Clone size is shown for a subset of rows, as once, few, many or a class of expanded clone.

NA,TRBV3-1,TRBJ2-7,NA,CASSQFSYEQYF,TGTGCCAGCAGCCAATTCTCCTACGAGCAGTACTTC
many,TRBV6-1,TRBJ1-5,NA,CASSERLREPQHF,TGTGCCAGCAGTGAACGCCTTAGGGAGCCCCAGCATTTT
NA,TRBV7-8,TRBJ2-1,NA,CASSLVSVNEQFF,TGTGCCAGCAGCTTAGTGTCGGTCAATGAGCAGTTCTTC
many,TRBV27,TRBJ1-2,NA,CASSLSGEGPNYGYTF,TGTGCCAGCAGTTTATCGGGGGAGGGCCCTAACTATGGCTACACCTTC
NA,TRBV27,TRBJ2-5,NA,CASNGREADGEETQYF,TGTGCCAGCAACGGCCGAGAGGCAGACGGAGAAGAGACCCAGTACTTC
NA,TRBV5-1,TRBJ2-7,NA,CASSLDGGRPYEQYF,TGCGCCAGCAGCTTGGATGGGGGACGACCCTACGAGCAGTACTTC
NA,TRBV28,TRBJ1-2,TRBD1,CASSIYPPGQGADGYTF,TGTGCCAGCAGTATCTACCCACCGGGACAGGGGGCGGATGGCTACACCTTC
NA,TRBV27,TRBJ2-5,NA,CASSGHWTEETQYF,TGTGCCAGCAGTGGCCACTGGACAGAAGAGACCCAGTACTTC
many,TRBV2,TRBJ1-5,NA,CASSPGPGQPQHF,TGTGCCAGCAGTCCAGGGCCCGGTCAGCCCCAGCATTTT
NA,TRBV15,TRBJ2-7,NA,CATSRQSSYEQYF,TGTGCCACCAGCAGACAGAGCTCCTACGAGCAGTACTTC
many,TRBV20-1,TRBJ2-7,NA,CSARLSGNTYEQYF,TGCAGTGCGAGGTTGTCAGGGAACACTTACGAGCAGTACTTC
once,TRBV24-1,TRBJ1-3,TRBD1,CATAPGQPNSGNTIYF,TGTGCCACCGCACCGGGACAGCCGAACTCTGGAAACACCATATATTTT
many,TRBV6-2/TRBV6-3,TRBJ2-4,TRBD2,CASRANSGRSGNIQYF,TGTGCCAGCAGGGCCAATAGCGGGAGGAGCGGAAACATTCAGTACTTC
many,TRBV20-1,TRBJ1-5,TRBD1,CSATRQGAADQPQHF,TGCAGTGCTACGAGACAGGGGGCGGCGGATCAGCCCCAGCATTTT
once,TRBV6-5,TRBJ2-5,NA,CASSYLQGRPETQYF,TGTGCCAGCAGTTACCTCCAGGGGCGCCCAGAGACCCAGTACTTC
many,TRBV25-1,TRBJ1-1,NA,CASSEAGMNTEAFF,TGTGCCAGCAGTGAGGCAGGAATGAACACTGAAGCTTTCTTT
few,TRBV12-3/TRBV12-4,TRBJ1-2,NA,CASTPLGTNYGYTF,TGTGCCAGCACCCCCTTGGGGACCAACTATGGCTACACCTTC
many,TRBV10-3,TRBJ1-2,NA,CASRATLGDGYTF,TGTGCCTCCAGGGCGACACTTGGGGATGGCTACACCTTC
NA,TRBV18,TRBJ2-2,TRBD2,CASSPPGLAGAIGELFF,TGTGCCAGCTCACCACCGGGACTAGCGGGAGCGATCGGGGAGCTGTTTTTT
NA,TRBV28,TRBJ2-5,NA,CASSDTRGGETQYF,TGTGCCAGCAGTGATACAAGGGGCGGAGAGACCCAGTACTTC
many,TRBV6-1,TRBJ2-7,TRBD1,CASLGTGMAEQYF,TGTGCCAGCTTGGGGACAGGGATGGCCGAGCAGTACTTC
many,TRBV6-1,TRBJ1-1,NA,CASSDWAEAFF,TGTGCCAGCAGTGATTGGGCTGAAGCTTTCTTT
NA,TRBV12-3/TRBV12-4,TRBJ1-2,NA,CASSLSLDRGGYTF,TGTGCCAGCAGTTTATCCTTAGACAGAGGAGGCTACACCTTC
NA,TRBV7-9,TRBJ1-2,NA,CASSLGPGNYGYTF,TGTGCCAGCAGCTTGGGTCCGGGGAATTATGGCTACACCTTC
many,TRBV6-1,TRBJ2-2,NA,CASQQSRPGELFF,TGTGCCAGTCAACAAAGCCGACCCGGGGAGCTGTTTTTT
many,TRBV6-1,TRBJ2-7,NA,CASSELDGGSYEQYF,TGTGCCAGCAGTGAACTGGACGGGGGCTCCTACGAGCAGTACTTC
once,TRBV24-1,TRBJ2-7,NA,CATSDSRGYEQYF,TGTGCCACCAGTGATAGCCGAGGCTACGAGCAGTACTTC
NA,TRBV6-2/TRBV6-3,TRBJ2-7,NA,CAIRDTYEQYF,TGTGCCATCCGGGACACCTACGAGCAGTACTTC
NA,TRBV12-3/TRBV12-4,TRBJ2-6,NA,CASLGSDSGANVLTF,TGTGCCAGCTTGGGCAGTGACTCTGGGGCCAACGTCCTGACTTTC
NA,TRBV11-1,TRBJ2-7,NA,CASSLALGLTYEQYF,TGTGCCAGCAGCTTAGCCCTTGGGCTAACCTACGAGCAGTACTTC
NA,TRBV20-1,TRBJ2-7,NA,CSQQGHNYEQYF,TGCAGCCAACAGGGTCACAACTACGAGCAGTACTTC
many,TRBV29-1,TRBJ1-2,TRBD1,CSVNRQGANYGYTF,TGCAGCGTTAACCGACAGGGGGCTAACTATGGCTACACCTTC
NA,TRBV11-1,TRBJ2-2,TRBD2,CASSLDVTREFTGELFF,TGTGCCAGCAGCTTAGACGTGACGCGGGAGTTCACCGGGGAGCTGTTTTTT
many,TRBV28,TRBJ2-7,NA,CASSLWASTYEQYF,TGTGCCAGCAGTTTATGGGCAAGTACCTACGAGCAGTACTTC
many,TRBV20-1,TRBJ2-6,NA,CSARGVSGANVLTF,TGCAGTGCCAGGGGCGTCTCTGGGGCCAACGTCCTGACTTTC
NA,TRBV27,TRBJ1-2,NA,CASSLIPPGQGGWYGYTF,TGTGCCAGCAGCTTAATTCCGCCGGGCCAGGGTGGTTGGTATGGCTACACCTTC
many,TRBV10-3,TRBJ2-7,TRBD1,CAISPRDRALEQYF,TGTGCCATCAGCCCCCGGGACAGGGCCCTCGAGCAGTACTTC
many,TRBV9,TRBJ2-5,NA,CASSVEGTRQETQYF,TGTGCCAGCAGCGTAGAAGGGACACGACAAGAGACCCAGTACTTC
NA,TRBV7-2,TRBJ2-5,NA,CASSPGQTDQETQYF,TGTGCCAGCAGCCCCGGACAGACCGACCAAGAGACCCAGTACTTC
once,TRBV5-1,TRBJ1-5,NA,CASSLSEAGGQPQHF,TGCGCCAGCAGCTTGTCTGAGGCAGGAGGCCAGCCCCAGCATTTT
NA,TRBV19,TRBJ1-5,TRBD1,CASSSDRGWQPQHF,TGTGCCAGTAGCTCGGACAGGGGGTGGCAGCCCCAGCATTTT
NA,TRBV13,TRBJ2-4,NA,CASSLVEGTQNIQYF,TGTGCCAGCAGCTTAGTCGAAGGAACCCAAAACATTCAGTACTTC
once,TRBV6-5,TRBJ2-5,NA,CASSYSILGGPQETQYF,TGTGCCAGCAGTTACTCGATCTTGGGAGGCCCCCAAGAGACCCAGTACTTC
many,TRBV28,TRBJ1-1,TRBD1,CASTGTGGVNTEAFF,TGTGCCAGCACTGGGACAGGGGGCGTGAACACTGAAGCTTTCTTT
NA,TRBV6-1,TRBJ2-7,NA,CASSDSHMDEQYF,TGTGCCAGCAGTGATTCGCACATGGACGAGCAGTACTTC
many,TRBV12-3/TRBV12-4,TRBJ2-5,TRBD2,CASSLAGTGTSEETQYF,TGTGCCAGCAGTTTGGCGGGAACCGGGACTAGCGAAGAGACCCAGTACTTC
many,TRBV19,TRBJ2-1,TRBD2,CASSQNPTLLADYNEQFF,TGTGCCAGTAGTCAAAATCCGACACTTCTAGCGGACTACAATGAGCAGTTCTTC